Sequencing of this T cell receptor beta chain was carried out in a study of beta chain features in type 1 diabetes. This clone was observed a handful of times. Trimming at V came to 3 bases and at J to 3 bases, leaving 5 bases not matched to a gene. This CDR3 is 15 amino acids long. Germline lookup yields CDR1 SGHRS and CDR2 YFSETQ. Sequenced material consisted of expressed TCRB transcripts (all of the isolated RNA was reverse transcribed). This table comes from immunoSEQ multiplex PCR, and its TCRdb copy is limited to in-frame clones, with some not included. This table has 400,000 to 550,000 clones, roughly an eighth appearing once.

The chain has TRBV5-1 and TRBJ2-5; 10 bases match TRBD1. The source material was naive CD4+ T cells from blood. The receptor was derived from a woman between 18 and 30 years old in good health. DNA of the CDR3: TGCGCCAGCAGCTCGGGGACAGGGGAAGAAGAGACCCAGTACTTC. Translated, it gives CASSSGTGEEETQYF.